The 32 T cell receptor beta chains below were found in one sample sequenced in a study of shared clonotypes between healthy human individuals. Using immunoSEQ multiplex PCR, the repertoire was profiled, and TCRdb retains in-frame clones only, with some absent. The sample lists about 2 million clones, about 95% occurring once. Naive CD8 isolation took CD45RO-negative cells positively selected for CCR7 and excluded terminally differentiated effector memory CD45RA+ cells. Sequenced material: naive CD8+ T cells sorted from blood. These receptors came from a man aged 18 to 35 in good health.

The rearrangement joins TRBV30 to TRBJ1-2; D is possibly TRBD1 (6 bases). This CDR3 spans 16 amino acids. V lost 5 bases to trimming and J lost 5 bases, with 24 bases between them. The V gene's germline CDR1 is GTSNPN and CDR2 SVGIG (reference sequence). The CDR3 reads CAWEGVSLRAAYGYTF. The CDR3 DNA sequence: TGTGCCTGGGAGGGGGTCTCTCTCAGAGCGGCGTATGGCTACACCTTC.

The CDR3 nucleotides read TGTGCCAGTAGTTCCCAAGCGGGAGGTTTGGAGACCCAGTACTTC. Encoded protein: CASSSQAGGLETQYF. The chain joins TRBV19 to TRBJ2-5; 9 nucleotides align to TRBD2. CDR1 is LNHDA and CDR2 is SQIVND in the germline V gene (reference sequence). V dropped 5 bases and J dropped 5; count of bases not matched to a gene: 9. The CDR3 runs to 15 residues.

V is TRBV7-3 and J is TRBJ2-3, with 8 bases lining up with TRBD1. CDR1 and CDR2 (germline): SGHTA, FQGTGA. The CDR3 loop spans 14 amino acids. The V segment lost 3 bases and the J segment 5 bases; nucleotides outside the gene matches: 4. CDR3 in amino acids: CASSLTGAGDTQYF. As DNA, the CDR3 is TGTGCCAGCAGCTTGACAGGGGCAGGAGATACGCAGTATTTT. Using reference TRBV7-3 and TRBJ2-3 for the parts outside the CDR3, the full variable domain is GAGVSQTPSNKVTEKGKYVELRCDPISGHTALYWYRQSLGQGPEFLIYFQGTGAADDSGLPNDRFFAVRPEGSVSTLKIQRTERGDSAVYLCASSLTGAGDTQYFGPGTRLTVL.

J is TRBJ2-7 and V is TRBV7-2, with 8 bases aligning to TRBD2. The V segment lost 3 bases and the J segment 7 bases; nucleotides outside the gene matches: 8. CDR1 and CDR2 from the germline V gene are SGHTA and FQGNSA. The CDR3 spans 14 residues. CDR3: CASSLAAGAWEQYF. CDR3 DNA: TGTGCCAGCAGCTTGGCAGCGGGAGCTTGGGAGCAGTACTTC.

V is TRBV4-3 and J is TRBJ2-1, with 10 bases lining up with TRBD2. Losses at the gene ends were 0 bases for V and 5 bases for J; bases not matched to a gene: 10. Germline V gene sequence: CDR1 LGHNA, CDR2 YSLEER. CDR3 length equals 18 residues. This CDR3 is CASSQDNEREGQDNEQFF. The DNA for the CDR3 is TGCGCCAGCAGCCAAGACAACGAGCGGGAGGGCCAGGACAATGAGCAGTTCTTC.

V is TRBV7-9 and J is TRBJ2-7, with 9 bases lining up with TRBD1. The CDR3 covers 13 residues. Germline CDR1 and CDR2: SEHNR and FQNEAQ (reference sequence). Trimming took 7 bases from V and 3 from J; bases not matched to a gene: 4. Here the CDR3 reads CASIPTGGYEQYF. CDR3 DNA sequence: TGTGCCAGCATTCCGACAGGGGGCTACGAGCAGTACTTC.

The CDR3 DNA sequence: TGTGCCAGCAGCAAGGACTCCTACGAGCAGTACTTC. The encoded protein is CASSKDSYEQYF. The chain uses TRBV13 and TRBJ2-7; unclear D gene. V was cut by 5 bases and J by 0 bases, with 5 bases left in between. CDR1 PRHDT and CDR2 FYEKMQ come from the germline V gene (reference sequence). CDR3 size: 12 residues.

The chain has TRBV5-1 and TRBJ1-1; D not resolved. The ends were cut back, 0 bases at V and 7 bases at J, with 13 bases in the middle. Germline CDR1 reads SGHRS; CDR2 reads YFSETQ. The CDR3 runs to 14 residues. DNA of the CDR3: TGCGCCAGCAGCTTGGACTTAGGAGGCGTTGAAGCTTTCTTT. It specifies CASSLDLGGVEAFF. The whole variable domain, filled in from reference TRBV5-1 and TRBJ1-1, reads KAGVTQTPRYLIKTRGQQVTLSCSPISGHRSVSWYQQTPGQGLQFLFEYFSETQRNKGNFPGRFSGRQFSNSRSEMNVSTLELGDSALYLCASSLDLGGVEAFFGQGTRLTVV.

The CDR3 spells CASSYTGQGGSPLHF. The CDR3 bases are TGTGCCAGCAGTTACACGGGACAGGGCGGTTCACCCCTCCACTTT. The genes are TRBV6-5 and TRBJ1-6, with TRBD1 matching 9 bases. There are 15 residues in the CDR3. In germline, CDR1 is MNHEY, CDR2 SVGAGI. V lost 2 bases to trimming and J lost 9 bases; unmatched junction nucleotides: 5.

V gene TRBV4-3 combines with J gene TRBJ2-7, with D tentatively TRBD1 (6 bases). Deletions cut 0 bases from V and 3 bases from J, with 9 bases between. The length of the CDR3 is 14 residues. Looked up from germline, CDR1 is LGHNA and CDR2 is YSLEER. The CDR3 sequence is CASSQDAGVYEQYF. The CDR3 coding sequence is TGCGCCAGCAGCCAAGATGCAGGGGTCTACGAGCAGTACTTC.

The chain employs TRBV30 and TRBJ2-1, with D possibly matching TRBD2 (6 bases). This CDR3 contains 17 residues. With 5 bases removed from V and 6 bases from J, the gap between germline ends came to 26 bases. The germline V gene has CDR1 GTSNPN and CDR2 SVGIG (reference sequence). This chain's CDR3 is CAWEGPSGATLANEQFF. The CDR3 coding sequence is TGTGCCTGGGAAGGGCCTTCGGGAGCCACCCTGGCCAATGAGCAGTTCTTC.

The chain joins TRBV10-3 to TRBJ2-7; 9 nucleotides align to TRBD1. CDR3 length: 14 residues. The ends lost 9 bases at V and 0 bases at J; junction bases unmatched: 6. CDR1 and CDR2 (germline): ENHRY, SYGVKD. CDR3 sequence reads: CAIGQGTSSYEQYF. The CDR3 DNA reads TGTGCCATAGGACAGGGGACCAGCTCCTACGAGCAGTACTTC.

V is TRBV10-3 and J is TRBJ1-2, with D perhaps matching TRBD1 (6 bases). This CDR3 comprises 15 residues. Per germline, CDR1 ENHRY and CDR2 SYGVKD. With 0 bases removed from V and 4 bases from J, the gap between germline ends came to 12 bases. The CDR3, as DNA: TGTGCCATCAGTGAGTCGTGGGGGGCAGGCTATGGCTACACCTTC. Its protein is CAISESWGAGYGYTF.

This clone is a singleton in its sample. The chain has TRBV10-2 and TRBJ2-7; weak D call: TRBD1 (6 bases). Looked up from germline, CDR1 is WSHSY and CDR2 is SAAADI. The CDR3 consists of 18 residues. Trimming removed 7 bases from V and 3 bases from J, with 28 bases in between. CDR3 sequence reads: CASNPGHQSTREFYEQYF. In DNA form, the CDR3 reads TGCGCCAGCAACCCGGGACACCAAAGTACCCGTGAATTCTACGAGCAGTACTTC.

This sequence joins TRBV30 and TRBJ2-7, with D hard to call. V was trimmed by 1 base and J by 5 bases, leaving 15 bases between them. CDR3 length: 14 residues. CDR1 GTSNPN and CDR2 SVGIG come from the germline V gene (reference sequence). CDR3 nucleotides: TGTGCCTGGAGTGCCGTCGGACCACGGGACGAGCAGTACTTC. This gives the protein CAWSAVGPRDEQYF.

The chain has TRBV4-3 and TRBJ2-4; 7 nucleotides line up with TRBD2. Germline CDR1 is LGHNA and CDR2 is YSLEER. V was pared by 4 bases and J by 0 bases, with 9 bases of the junction left unmatched. This CDR3 spans 17 amino acids. The DNA for the CDR3 is TGCGCCAGCAGCCGCGGACTAGAAGGAGTAGCCAAAAACATTCAGTACTTC. This codes for CASSRGLEGVAKNIQYF.

The J gene is TRBJ2-1, the V gene TRBV5-1; D remains ambiguous. Trimming cost V 6 bases and J 5 bases, with 12 bases left between them. CDR1 and CDR2 from the germline V gene are SGHRS and YFSETQ. CDR3 length: 13 amino acids. The CDR3 DNA sequence: TGCGCCAGCAACTCCCCGAGGAACAATGAGCAGTTCTTC. It is translated as CASNSPRNNEQFF.

The V and J genes are TRBV9 and TRBJ2-6; 9 nucleotides match TRBD1. Germline trimming cut 5 bases from V and 1 base from J; bases unmatched to any gene: 16. The CDR3 contains 20 residues. Per germline, CDR1 SGDLS and CDR2 YYNGEE. The CDR3 coding sequence is TGTGCCAGCAGTGAGGGATCCTCGGGACAGGGTGAGTCTGGGGCCAACGTCCTGACTTTC. Residues: CASSEGSSGQGESGANVLTF.

The chain uses TRBV7-9 and TRBJ2-3, with D possibly being TRBD2 (6 bases). Per the germline V gene, CDR1 is SEHNR and CDR2 is FQNEAQ (reference sequence). The CDR3 length is 14 residues. Trimming removed 1 base at V and 5 bases at J, with 10 bases between. The CDR3 coding sequence is TGTGCCAGCAGCTTAGAGGTGGAGGGAGATACGCAGTATTTT. It codes for CASSLEVEGDTQYF.

The rearrangement uses TRBV9 and TRBJ2-3; TRBD1 matches at 8 bases. With V trimmed by 10 bases and J by 1 base, 8 bases remained unmatched. The CDR3 has 14 amino acids. The germline V gene encodes CDR1 SGDLS and CDR2 YYNGEE. CDR3 sequence (DNA): TGTGCCCCCTACCCGGGACAGGGCACAGATACGCAGTATTTT. Encoded protein: CAPYPGQGTDTQYF.

V gene TRBV11-1 combines with J gene TRBJ2-7; D might be TRBD1 or TRBD2, each matching 5 bases. Germline CDR1 reads SGHAT; CDR2 reads FQDESV (reference sequence). Trimming cost V 5 bases and J 7 bases, with 30 bases left between them. The CDR3 consists of 18 residues. CDR3 coding DNA: TGTGCCAGCAGCCCCCGGGGAAGGGGCGAGGGTCCGTTCTGGGAGCAGTACTTC. It yields the protein CASSPRGRGEGPFWEQYF.

The rearrangement joins TRBV4-3 to TRBJ2-3; 11 bases line up with TRBD2. This CDR3 region has 18 residues. The germline V gene has CDR1 LGHNA and CDR2 YSLEER. V lost 0 bases to trimming and J lost 2 bases; unmatched junction nucleotides: 7. CDR3 sequence reads: CASSQDRPSGRSTDTQYF. In DNA, the CDR3 is TGCGCCAGCAGCCAAGATCGCCCTAGCGGGAGGTCCACAGATACGCAGTATTTT.

Concerning this clone itself: The junction differs from germline at one of its ends, possibly a read error. The chain has TRBV4-1 and TRBJ2-7; D possibly corresponds to TRBD2 (8 bases). The germline V gene has CDR1 MGHRA and CDR2 YSYEKL. The CDR3 is 16 amino acids. CDR3 nucleotides: TGCGCCAGCAGCCAAGATATGTTAGCGGGACAGCTCAACCCATCCTTC. It encodes CASSQDMLAGQLNPSF.

This chain uses TRBV25-1 with TRBJ1-4, with a possible D match to TRBD1 (6 bases). In germline, CDR1 is MGHDK, CDR2 SYGVNS. Between the trimmed V and J ends, which lost 8 bases and 2 bases, there was a span of 9 bases. The CDR3 has 13 amino acids. The CDR3 sequence is CASWGPTNEKLFF. DNA of the CDR3: TGTGCCAGCTGGGGGCCCACTAATGAAAAACTGTTTTTT.

This clone was seen only once. This sequence joins TRBV4-2 and TRBJ2-3; possible D gene TRBD2, 6 bases. The V and J ends lost 1 base and 4 bases respectively, with 18 bases between them. CDR3 length: 17 residues. Germline V gene data show CDR1 as LGHNA and CDR2 as YNFKEQ. The CDR3 reads CASSQGPAGWEADTQYF. For the CDR3, the DNA is TGTGCCAGCAGCCAAGGCCCGGCGGGCTGGGAGGCAGATACGCAGTATTTT.

The chain employs TRBV5-4 and TRBJ2-7; 7 nucleotides agree with TRBD1. The V segment lost 4 bases and the J segment 0 bases; nucleotides outside the gene matches: 4. The CDR3 has 14 residues. CDR1 and CDR2 from the germline V gene are SGHNT and YYREEE (reference sequence). CDR3 nucleotide sequence: TGTGCCAGCAGCCCCGGGACAGACTCCTACGAGCAGTACTTC. It encodes CASSPGTDSYEQYF. Filled out from reference TRBV5-4 and TRBJ2-7, the complete variable domain reads ETGVTQSPTHLIKTRGQQVTLRCSSQSGHNTVSWYQQALGQGPQFIFQYYREEENGRGNFPPRFSGLQFPNYSSELNVNALELDDSALYLCASSPGTDSYEQYFGPGTRLTVT.

This chain links TRBV30 with TRBJ2-1; either TRBD1 or TRBD2 may supply D (5 bases each). The CDR3 has 14 amino acids. V lost 5 bases, J lost 0 bases, and 11 bases lay in between. The germline V gene has CDR1 GTSNPN and CDR2 SVGIG (reference sequence). CDR3 loop: CAWGEGPSYNEQFF. The CDR3 coding sequence is TGTGCCTGGGGCGAGGGACCCTCCTACAATGAGCAGTTCTTC.

The chain uses TRBV13 and TRBJ2-3; TRBD1 is a possible D gene (8 bases). The CDR3 loop spans 17 amino acids. Germline V gives CDR1 PRHDT, CDR2 FYEKMQ (reference sequence). V lost 4 bases and J 0 bases, leaving 17 bases between the germline ends. In DNA, the CDR3 is TGTGCCAGCAGCTCCAACAGGGGGGGACTGAGCACAGATACGCAGTATTTT. It specifies CASSSNRGGLSTDTQYF.

The chain has TRBV4-1 and TRBJ2-5; the match to TRBD2 covers 11 bases. V dropped 4 bases and J dropped 5; count of bases not matched to a gene: 9. The germline V gene has CDR1 MGHRA and CDR2 YSYEKL. The CDR3 sequence is 16 residues long. The CDR3 DNA sequence: TGCGCCAGCAGCCCCACCCTGGGACTAGCGGCCGAGACCCAGTACTTC. Amino acid sequence: CASSPTLGLAAETQYF.

This clone appeared once. This chain uses TRBV6-1 with TRBJ2-7, with D unclear. The germline CDR1 and CDR2 sequences are MNHNS and SASEGT. This CDR3 contains 11 residues. The ends were cut back, 5 bases at V and 6 bases at J, with 8 bases in the middle. CDR3 region: CASSSAVEQYF. CDR3 DNA sequence: TGTGCCAGCAGTTCTGCAGTCGAGCAGTACTTC.

The chain recombines TRBV2 with TRBJ2-3; a possible D gene is TRBD2 (6 bases). The CDR3 is 14 amino acids. Trimming took off 5 bases at V and 0 bases at J, with 9 bases between the two ends. Germline V gives CDR1 SNHLY, CDR2 FYNNEI. The CDR3 sequence is CASSPGGSTDTQYF. The DNA for the CDR3 is TGTGCCAGCAGTCCCGGGGGTAGCACAGATACGCAGTATTTT.

The gene calls are TRBV27 and TRBJ2-7; D unclear. Between the trimmed V and J ends, which lost 8 bases and 1 base, there was a span of 9 bases. This CDR3 spans 12 amino acids. Germline V lookup: CDR1 MNHEY, CDR2 SMNVEV (reference sequence). The CDR3 DNA is TGTGCCAGCGTATCACCTTCCTACGAGCAGTACTTC. This sequence encodes CASVSPSYEQYF.